Listed here is a single T cell receptor (beta chain). These data come from a study of control samples from healthy donors and cancer patients. Germline-derived CDR1 and CDR2 are SGHRS and YFSETQ. The V end was cut by 4 bases, the J end by 2 bases, with 10 bases between. The CDR3 has 13 amino acids. Assay: immunoSEQ multiplex PCR; the TCRdb copy retains only in-frame clones and omits some. This sample carries 150,000 to 200,000 clones, approximately 94% of them seen once, and the ten largest clones take approximately 8%. V and J are TRBV5-1 and TRBJ2-7; D might be TRBD1 (5 bases). The receptor comes from a woman between 40 and 50 years old in good health. The sequencing input was blood. This CDR3 is CASSPDSTYEQYF. In nucleotides, the CDR3 is TGCGCCAGCAGCCCCGACAGTACCTACGAGCAGTACTTC.